The T cell receptor (beta chain) described here comes from a study of cytomegalovirus exposure and HLA in healthy donors. Study results and limitations: For most TCR beta V segments, an earlier analysis put the productive rate at about 87% or about 30% of the time.

Between the trimmed V and J ends, which lost 2 bases and 4 bases, there was a span of 9 bases. Germline V CDR1 and CDR2: KGHSH, LQKENI. The CDR3 extends over 13 amino acids. A remark on this clone: Its matching antigen is unknown.

The PCR employed 60 Vbeta primers together with 13 Jbeta primers. The table came from immunoSEQ multiplex PCR; TCRdb's copy has only in-frame clones and leaves some out. Of about 260,000 clones listed, roughly 70% were seen once; the top ten hold about 2.2%. Sequences were obtained from PBMCs. The TCR originated in a female donor in good health and CMV-seronegative. This chain joins TRBV18 and TRBJ2-7; a possible D gene is TRBD2 (5 bases). CDR3 DNA: TGTGCCAGCTCACCAGGGTCGGGGTACGAGCAGTACTTC. Translated: CASSPGSGYEQYF. Full variable domain (rest looked up from reference TRBV18 and TRBJ2-7): NAGVMQNPRHLVRRRGQEARLRCSPMKGHSHVYWYRQLPEEGLKFMVYLQKENIIDESGMPKERFSAEFPKEGPSILRIQQVVRGDSAAYFCASSPGSGYEQYFGPGTRLTVT.